One sample yielded the 17 T cell receptor beta chains listed below, sequenced in a study of control samples from healthy donors and cancer patients. Sequenced by immunoSEQ multiplex PCR; TCRdb stores in-frame clones only, minus some. The sample holds 150,000 to 200,000 clones, around 87% seen once. The sequenced sample was blood. The receptors here all came from a woman aged 45-59 years in good health.

This clone showed up just once. The chain combines TRBV12-5 with TRBJ2-3; TRBD1 or TRBD2 may be the D gene (5 bases each). Germline loops: CDR1 LGHNT, CDR2 FRNRAP. CDR3 size: 12 residues. V was shortened by 7 bases and J by 15 bases, with 20 bases between the two germline ends. CDR3 bases: TGTGCTAGTGCTACAGGACTCGCGCGTCTCTATTTT. Translation: CASATGLARLYF.

The chain uses TRBV2 and TRBJ1-1; D unclear. The CDR3 length is 10 residues. Looked up from germline, CDR1 is SNHLY and CDR2 is FYNNEI. Trimming took 7 bases from V and 10 from J, leaving 10 bases between them. CDR3 loop: CASNDLGAFF. In nucleotides, the CDR3 is TGTGCCAGCAACGACCTCGGAGCTTTCTTT.

The V and J genes are TRBV7-9 and TRBJ1-1; 8 nucleotides line up with TRBD1. Germline assignment: CDR1 SEHNR and CDR2 FQNEAQ (reference sequence). The CDR3 extends over 14 amino acids. V was clipped by 5 bases and J by 4 bases; unmatched bases: 6. The DNA for the CDR3 is TGTGCCAGCAGCAAGGACAGGGACGGCACTGAAGCTTTCTTT. It codes for CASSKDRDGTEAFF.

This chain links TRBV3-1 (or the pseudogene TRBV3-2) with TRBJ1-3, with 8 bases fitting TRBD1. Trimming at V came to 1 base and at J to 4 bases, leaving 6 bases not matched to a gene. Germline CDR1 is LGHDT and CDR2 is YNNKEL (reference sequence). CDR3 length equals 16 residues. The CDR3 is CASSQAPTGDGNTIYF. In DNA form, the CDR3 reads TGTGCCAGCAGCCAAGCCCCGACAGGGGACGGAAACACCATATATTTT.

This chain connects TRBV19 to TRBJ2-7; TRBD2 might be the D (6 bases). The germline V and J ends were trimmed by 1 base and 3 bases, with 13 bases remaining between them. In germline, CDR1 is LNHDA, CDR2 SQIVND (reference sequence). The CDR3 sequence is 15 residues long. The CDR3 DNA sequence: TGTGCCAGTAGTATAGTGGGGAGGACGAGCTACGAGCAGTACTTC. Residues: CASSIVGRTSYEQYF.

The rearrangement joins TRBV18 to TRBJ2-5; the D call may be TRBD1 or TRBD2 (5 bases each). The length of the CDR3 is 16 residues. V lost 0 bases, J lost 5 bases, and 16 bases lay in between. From germline, CDR1 is KGHSH and CDR2 LQKENI. DNA of the CDR3: TGTGCCAGCTCACCACCGTACCTGAGGGGCGGGGAGACCCAGTACTTC. Translating it yields CASSPPYLRGGETQYF.

This chain links TRBV5-4 with TRBJ2-7; TRBD2 might be the D (5 bases). The CDR3 runs 15 residues. The germline V gene encodes CDR1 SGHNT and CDR2 YYREEE (reference sequence). Trimming left V 0 bases short and J 1 base short, with 11 bases between. CDR3 nucleotide sequence: TGTGCCAGCAGCTTGGTTCGGGGAGCTTCCTACGAGCAGTACTTC. It is translated as CASSLVRGASYEQYF.

This chain joins TRBV11-2 and TRBJ1-6; D call uncertain. This CDR3 has 14 residues. V was trimmed by 3 bases and J by 7 bases, leaving 10 bases between them. In germline, CDR1 is SGHAT, CDR2 FQNNGV. CDR3 protein: CASSLLEENSPLHF. The CDR3 nucleotides read TGTGCCAGCAGCTTGCTCGAGGAAAATTCACCCCTCCACTTT.

The genes are TRBV6-5 and TRBJ2-7, with 9 bases matching TRBD2. Germline V lookup: CDR1 MNHEY, CDR2 SVGAGI. V dropped 6 bases and J dropped 2; count of bases not matched to a gene: 5. The CDR3 has 14 residues. In DNA, the CDR3 is TGTGCCAGCAGAACTAGCGGGCGTACCTACGAGCAGTACTTC. Encoded protein: CASRTSGRTYEQYF.

The CDR3 coding sequence is TGTGCCAGCAGCTCAGGTGAATTATTCTATGGCTACACCTTC. It codes for CASSSGELFYGYTF. This chain joins TRBV6-6 and TRBJ1-2, with unresolved D. In germline, CDR1 is MNHNY, CDR2 SVGAGI (reference sequence). V was cut by 6 bases and J by 4 bases, with 15 bases left in between. The CDR3 runs to 14 residues.

The chain joins TRBV5-1 to TRBJ1-5; 7 positions agree with TRBD1. CDR1 and CDR2 from the germline V gene are SGHRS and YFSETQ. J gave up 7 bases and V 0 bases, and 1 base lay outside the gene matches. The CDR3 has 13 residues. The CDR3 coding sequence is TGCGCCAGCAGCTTGGACAGGGGACAGCCCCAGCATTTT. It encodes CASSLDRGQPQHF.

The gene calls are TRBV28 and TRBJ2-1; 7 positions match TRBD2. The V segment lost 6 bases and the J segment 3 bases; nucleotides outside the gene matches: 5. The CDR3 loop spans 14 amino acids. The germline gives CDR1 MDHEN, CDR2 SYDVKM. CDR3 in amino acids: CASRPTSHYNEQFF. CDR3 DNA: TGTGCCAGCAGACCGACTAGCCACTACAATGAGCAGTTCTTC.

This chain connects TRBV7-2 to TRBJ2-1; D may correspond to TRBD1 or TRBD2 (5 bases each). With 2 bases removed from V and 2 bases from J, the gap between germline ends came to 10 bases. Germline V gene data show CDR1 as SGHTA and CDR2 as FQGNSA. This CDR3 is 15 amino acids long. The CDR3: CASSLLRGAYNEQFF. CDR3 nucleotide sequence: TGTGCCAGCAGCTTACTGAGGGGAGCCTACAATGAGCAGTTCTTC.

The rearrangement links TRBV27 to TRBJ1-1; 7 bases are shared with TRBD1. Trimming removed 8 bases from V and 0 bases from J; junction bases left unmatched: 9. The CDR3 length is 15 residues. Per the germline V gene, CDR1 is MNHEY and CDR2 is SMNVEV (reference sequence). CDR3: CASVPQGKMNTEAFF. In nucleotides, the CDR3 is TGTGCCAGCGTCCCACAGGGGAAGATGAACACTGAAGCTTTCTTT.

This sequence joins TRBV5-6 and TRBJ1-3; D is possibly TRBD1 (5 bases). The V and J ends lost 4 bases and 0 bases respectively, with 17 bases between them. CDR1 SGHDT and CDR2 YYEEEE come from the germline V gene. The CDR3 runs 17 residues. The CDR3 coding sequence is TGTGCCAGCAGCCCGAGGGGAGTCGGATACTCTGGAAACACCATATATTTT. This translates into CASSPRGVGYSGNTIYF.

The chain joins TRBV6-4 to TRBJ2-1; D uncertain. The CDR3 has 16 residues. In germline, CDR1 is MRHNA, CDR2 SNTAGT. Trimming removed 4 bases from V and 4 bases from J, with 17 bases in between. The CDR3 sequence: CASSADSDLRYNEQFF. In DNA, the CDR3 is TGTGCCAGCAGTGCAGACTCAGACCTACGTTACAATGAGCAGTTCTTC.

The CDR3 protein is CSVAGRSSYNEQFF. The CDR3 coding sequence is TGCAGCGTAGCGGGACGCAGCTCCTACAATGAGCAGTTCTTC. V gene TRBV29-1 combines with J gene TRBJ2-1; the match to TRBD2 covers 7 bases. The CDR3 is made up of 14 amino acids. Per germline, CDR1 SQVTM and CDR2 ANQGSEA. Trimming at V came to 6 bases and at J to 0 bases, leaving 5 bases not matched to a gene.